These 28 T cell receptor beta chains were all obtained from the same sample, sequenced in a study of T cell changes during pregnancy in multiple sclerosis. Only in-frame clones appear in the TCRdb table, and some are missing; sequencing was by immunoSEQ multiplex PCR. In the table there are 93,000 or so clones, approximately 90% of which are singletons. Sequencing was performed on peripheral blood, taken before pregnancy. Source of these receptors: a female donor with multiple sclerosis, enrolled in a pregnancy study.

This chain joins TRBV5-5 and TRBJ1-3; maybe TRBD1 (6 bases). This CDR3 is built from 14 residues. The germline CDR1 and CDR2 sequences are SGHKS and YYEKEE (reference sequence). Trimming took 4 bases from V and 8 from J, leaving 16 bases between them. CDR3 bases: TGTGCCAGCAGCACTCGGGACACCCTAGACACCATATATTTT. Translating gives CASSTRDTLDTIYF.

The chain joins TRBV10-3 to TRBJ2-7, with TRBD1 identical over 12 bases. This CDR3 comprises 14 residues. The V segment lost 5 bases and the J segment 6 bases; nucleotides outside the gene matches: 5. CDR1 and CDR2 from the germline V gene are ENHRY and SYGVKD. In DNA, the CDR3 is TGTGCCATCAGTTTGGGACAGGGGGCGGCCGAGCAGTACTTC. Translation gives CAISLGQGAAEQYF.

J is TRBJ2-5 and V is TRBV7-9; no clear D. In germline, CDR1 is SEHNR, CDR2 FQNEAQ (reference sequence). The V and J ends lost 1 base and 4 bases respectively, with 4 bases between them. The CDR3 is 12 amino acids. CDR3 nucleotides: TGTGCCAGCAGCTTAGTATCAGAGACCCAGTACTTC. Amino acid sequence: CASSLVSETQYF.

The CDR3 here is CASSVDPEGEQFF. In DNA form, the CDR3 reads TGTGCCAGCAGCGTGGACCCCGAGGGTGAGCAGTTCTTC. The rearrangement links TRBV9 to TRBJ2-1; perhaps TRBD2 as D (5 bases). Trimming stripped 2 bases from V and 9 bases from J, with 12 bases between. The CDR3 extends over 13 amino acids. Germline values: CDR1 SGDLS, CDR2 YYNGEE.

The CDR3 is CASSLVASGGDTQYF. The CDR3 coding sequence is TGTGCCAGCAGCTTGGTGGCTAGCGGGGGGGATACGCAGTATTTT. The V gene is TRBV5-4, the J gene TRBJ2-3; 11 nucleotides line up with TRBD2. From germline, CDR1 is SGHNT and CDR2 YYREEE (reference sequence). CDR3 size: 15 residues. J gave up 6 bases and V 0 bases, and 3 bases lay outside the gene matches.

The chain has TRBV4-3 and TRBJ1-2; D uncertain. The V end lost 5 bases, the J end lost 5 bases, and 15 bases lay between the germline ends. The CDR3 has 14 amino acids. Germline loops: CDR1 LGHNA, CDR2 YSLEER. The CDR3 DNA sequence: TGCGCCAGCAGCTTCCGTGGCAGCGTTTATGGCTACACCTTC. This translates into CASSFRGSVYGYTF.

This chain connects TRBV2 to TRBJ2-6; 7 nucleotides line up with TRBD2. After removal of 6 bases from V and 12 bases from J, the junction contained 8 bases not matched to a gene. Germline CDR1 SNHLY, CDR2 FYNNEI. The CDR3 sequence is 13 residues long. The CDR3 here is CASRAGLTPVLTF. The CDR3 DNA follows: TGTGCCAGCAGAGCGGGACTTACACCCGTCCTGACTTTC.

This sequence joins TRBV7-2 and TRBJ2-3; TRBD1 matches 9 bases. Losses at the gene ends were 0 bases for V and 14 bases for J; bases not matched to a gene: 3. The CDR3 extends over 12 amino acids. Germline V lookup: CDR1 SGHTA, CDR2 FQGNSA. CDR3 DNA sequence: TGTGCCAGCAGCTTAGCCGGGACAGGGTTGTATTTT. It codes for CASSLAGTGLYF.

This chain links TRBV4-3 with TRBJ1-2; D is possibly TRBD1 (6 bases). Trimming left V 4 bases short and J 4 bases short, with 16 bases between. This CDR3 has 15 amino acids. Per the germline V gene, CDR1 is LGHNA and CDR2 is YSLEER. Here the CDR3 DNA reads TGCGCCAGCAGCCGAGGGGGGGACGGAGGCTATGGCTACACCTTC. Protein: CASSRGGDGGYGYTF.

The V and J genes are TRBV28 and TRBJ1-5; D unclear. Trimming took 7 bases from V and 3 from J, leaving 10 bases between them. The germline V gene encodes CDR1 MDHEN and CDR2 SYDVKM. This CDR3 has 13 amino acids. CDR3 in DNA: TGTGCCAGCACGTACGGGTTCAATCAGCCCCAGCATTTT. It encodes CASTYGFNQPQHF.

The chain employs TRBV27 and TRBJ2-7; D gene ambiguous. The CDR3 is made up of 14 amino acids. Germline CDR1 MNHEY, CDR2 SMNVEV (reference sequence). Trimming took off 2 bases at V and 0 bases at J, with 8 bases between the two ends. The chain's CDR3 is CASSLGPGSYEQYF. CDR3 sequence (DNA): TGTGCCAGCAGTTTAGGGCCTGGCTCCTACGAGCAGTACTTC.

This chain joins TRBV25-1 and TRBJ2-1; TRBD1 aligns across 10 bases. Trimming removed 3 bases from V and 6 bases from J; junction bases left unmatched: 8. In germline, CDR1 is MGHDK, CDR2 SYGVNS. The CDR3 covers 16 residues. CDR3 nucleotide sequence: TGTGCCAGCAGTGATGACCCCGGGACAGGGGTCAATGAGCAGTTCTTC. This codes for CASSDDPGTGVNEQFF.

This chain uses TRBV10-3 with TRBJ2-7, with 11 bases fitting TRBD2. This CDR3 contains 19 residues. The germline V gene encodes CDR1 ENHRY and CDR2 SYGVKD. The V gene end was trimmed by 3 bases and the J gene end by 3 bases; junction bases not matched to a gene: 16. This chain's CDR3 is CAISDPPGTLTSGSYEQYF. For the CDR3, the DNA is TGTGCCATCAGTGATCCACCCGGGACACTTACTAGCGGGAGCTACGAGCAGTACTTC.

This clone was recorded once. The rearrangement links TRBV29-1 to TRBJ1-2; TRBD1 might be the D (5 bases). This CDR3 is built from 15 residues. Trimming removed 1 base at V and 2 bases at J, with 14 bases between. Germline assignment: CDR1 SQVTM and CDR2 ANQGSEA. CDR3 coding DNA: TGCAGCGTTGAAGTTCAGACAGAGGACAACTATGGCTACACCTTC. This gives the protein CSVEVQTEDNYGYTF.

V usage is TRBV4-1 and J usage is TRBJ1-1; D remains ambiguous. Trimming stripped 0 bases from V and 5 bases from J, with 13 bases between. The CDR3 is 15 amino acids. CDR1 and CDR2 from the germline V gene are MGHRA and YSYEKL. The CDR3 region has the DNA TGCGCCAGCAGCCAAGATCAGGTTGTTGGAACTGAAGCTTTCTTT. Translated, it gives CASSQDQVVGTEAFF.

The V and J genes are TRBV9 and TRBJ2-5; D possibly corresponds to TRBD1 (5 bases). Trimming removed 1 base at V and 4 bases at J, with 11 bases between. CDR3 length: 14 amino acids. Germline V gene data show CDR1 as SGDLS and CDR2 as YYNGEE. This chain's CDR3 is CASSVRPGLETQYF. CDR3 nucleotides: TGTGCCAGCAGCGTACGGCCAGGGCTAGAGACCCAGTACTTC. The full variable domain, completed using reference TRBV9 and TRBJ2-5, is DSGVTQTPKHLITATGQRVTLRCSPRSGDLSVYWYQQSLDQGLQFLIQYYNGEERAKGNILERFSAQQFPDLHSELNLSSLELGDSALYFCASSVRPGLETQYFGPGTRLLVL.

The chain recombines TRBV30 with TRBJ2-3; 11 nucleotides agree with TRBD2. The CDR3 covers 17 residues. Germline loops: CDR1 GTSNPN, CDR2 SVGIG (reference sequence). The J segment lost 2 bases and the V segment lost 5 bases, leaving 12 bases of the junction unmatched. This CDR3 reads CAWSEVAGGLFTDTQYF. The CDR3 bases are TGTGCCTGGTCCGAGGTAGCGGGAGGGCTTTTCACAGATACGCAGTATTTT.

This clone was detected only a few times. In DNA form, the CDR3 reads TGCAGCGCTACAGACAACACCATATATTTT. Its translation is CSATDNTIYF. J is TRBJ1-3 and V is TRBV29-1, with no clear D. V was pared by 7 bases and J by 7 bases, with 8 bases between. The CDR3 spans 10 residues. CDR1 is SQVTM, CDR2 ANQGSEA, per germline.

This clone has just one count. The CDR3 nucleotides read TGTGCCAGCAGCTCCGGACAGGGTTCGTACACCGGGGAGCTGTTTTTT. Translated: CASSSGQGSYTGELFF. The rearrangement joins TRBV7-8 to TRBJ2-2; 8 positions agree with TRBD1. J gave up 3 bases and V 4 bases, and 7 bases lay outside the gene matches. Germline loops: CDR1 SGHVS, CDR2 FQNEAQ. This CDR3 has 16 amino acids. Full variable domain (outside the CDR3, taken from reference TRBV7-8 and TRBJ2-2): GAGVSQSPRYKVAKRGQDVALRCDPISGHVSLFWYQQALGQGPEFLTYFQNEAQLDKSGLPSDRFFAERPEGSVSTLKIQRTQQEDSAVYLCASSSGQGSYTGELFFGEGSRLTVL.

The CDR3 sequence: CASSPLDRGIVGTEAFF. DNA of the CDR3: TGTGCCAGCTCACCTCTTGACAGGGGGATAGTCGGCACTGAAGCTTTCTTT. The J gene is TRBJ1-1, the V gene TRBV18; 9 positions agree with TRBD1. The CDR3 is 17 residues long. CDR1 KGHSH and CDR2 LQKENI come from the germline V gene. Trimming took 3 bases from V and 4 from J; bases not matched to a gene: 12.

This chain joins TRBV25-1 and TRBJ2-7, with TRBD1 identical over 7 bases. Germline-derived CDR1 and CDR2 are MGHDK and SYGVNS. Losses at the gene ends were 6 bases for V and 0 bases for J; bases not matched to a gene: 17. The CDR3 is 18 residues long. CDR3: CASSVRTGFTSSSYEQYF. CDR3 nucleotides: TGTGCCAGCAGCGTCCGGACAGGCTTCACCTCTAGCTCCTACGAGCAGTACTTC.

The chain uses TRBV2 and TRBJ1-2; D is perhaps TRBD1 (5 bases). V was shortened by 8 bases and J by 8 bases, with 12 bases between the two germline ends. Germline V gene lookup returns CDR1 SNHLY and CDR2 FYNNEI. This CDR3 is built from 11 residues. The CDR3 protein is CASRWGSGYTF. The CDR3 DNA is TGTGCCAGCCGCTGGGGCAGCGGCTACACCTTC.

The genes are TRBV6-1 and TRBJ1-2; maybe TRBD1 (6 bases). The CDR3 is made up of 15 amino acids. Trimming removed 1 base from V and 4 bases from J, with 13 bases in between. The germline gives CDR1 MNHNS, CDR2 SASEGT. The CDR3 DNA sequence: TGTGCCAGCAGTGAAGAGACAGGTAGCTTCTATGGCTACACCTTC. Translated, it gives CASSEETGSFYGYTF.

The V call is TRBV5-1, the J call TRBJ2-5; a weak D match, TRBD2 (6 bases). The CDR3 runs 15 residues. Trimming removed 0 bases at V and 3 bases at J, with 12 bases between. Germline-derived CDR1 and CDR2 are SGHRS and YFSETQ. The CDR3, as DNA: TGCGCCAGCAGCTTGGGGAGGGGATTGGAAGAGACCCAGTACTTC. As protein: CASSLGRGLEETQYF.

The J gene is TRBJ1-1, the V gene TRBV28, with 8 bases identical to TRBD1. CDR3 length equals 15 residues. V trimming: 6 bases; J trimming: 1 base; junction bases outside the gene matches: 7. CDR1 and CDR2 from the germline V gene are MDHEN and SYDVKM. CDR3 in DNA: TGTGCCAGCAGGGCTCAGCAGGGGGCGAACACTGAAGCTTTCTTT. Its protein is CASRAQQGANTEAFF.

This clone was detected only a few times. The gene calls are TRBV10-1 and TRBJ1-2, with 7 bases identical to TRBD1. V shed 7 bases and J 8 bases; nucleotides not matched to a gene: 4. From germline, CDR1 is WNHNN and CDR2 SYGVQD (reference sequence). The CDR3 totals 11 residues. CDR3 in DNA: TGCGCCAGCATGAGGGGGCACGGCTACACCTTC. Encoded protein: CASMRGHGYTF.

The CDR3 bases are TGTGCCAGCTCACTGCAGATGGATACGCAGTATTTT. Protein sequence: CASSLQMDTQYF. The chain carries TRBV18 and TRBJ2-3; the D is unclear. Per germline, CDR1 KGHSH and CDR2 LQKENI. The CDR3 length is 12 residues. Trimming removed 4 bases at V and 6 bases at J, with 8 bases between.

The chain employs TRBV14 and TRBJ2-1; 9 positions match TRBD2. Trimming at V came to 7 bases and at J to 6 bases, leaving 10 bases not matched to a gene. CDR1 is SGHDN, CDR2 FVKESK, per germline. The CDR3 contains 15 residues. DNA for the CDR3: TGTGCCAGCACCCCAAGCGGGACTAGCCGCAATGAGCAGTTCTTC. Translation gives CASTPSGTSRNEQFF. Combining the CDR3 with reference TRBV14 and TRBJ2-1 gives the whole variable domain EAGVTQFPSHSVIEKGQTVTLRCDPISGHDNLYWYRRVMGKEIKFLLHFVKESKQDESGMPNNRFLAERTGGTYSTLKVQPAELEDSGVYFCASTPSGTSRNEQFFGPGTRLTVL.